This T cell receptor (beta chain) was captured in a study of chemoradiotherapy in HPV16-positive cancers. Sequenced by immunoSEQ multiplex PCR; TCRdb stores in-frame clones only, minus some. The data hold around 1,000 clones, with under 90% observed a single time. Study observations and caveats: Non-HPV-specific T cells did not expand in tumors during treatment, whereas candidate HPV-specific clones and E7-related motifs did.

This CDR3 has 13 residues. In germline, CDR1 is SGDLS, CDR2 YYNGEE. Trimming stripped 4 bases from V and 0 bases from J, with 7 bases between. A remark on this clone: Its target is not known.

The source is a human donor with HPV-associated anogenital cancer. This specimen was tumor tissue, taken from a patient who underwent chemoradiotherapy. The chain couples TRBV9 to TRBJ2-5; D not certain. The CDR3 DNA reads TGTGCCAGCAGCCCCATGTACCAAGAGACCCAGTACTTC. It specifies CASSPMYQETQYF.